The clone carrying this T cell receptor beta chain came up a few times. Its antigen is unknown. The investigators amplified TCR beta CDR3 regions from RNA transcripts. The HTBI primer set served for first-round RT-PCR of the TCR CDR3. TCRdb recomputed calls from the multiplex PCR reads with MiXCR, one row per CDR3 protein. The repertoire holds some 400,000 distinct CDR3 sequences, with roughly 14% as singletons. Exclusion of a patient resulted from uncontrolled infection, other autoimmune disease, pregnancy or lactation. 10 ml fresh peripheral blood yielded the PBMCs. CDR1 and CDR2 (germline): LGHNA, YNFKEQ. V trimming: 3 bases; J trimming: 5 bases; junction bases outside the gene matches: 5. This CDR3 is 15 amino acids long. This entry belongs to a study of T cells in Graves' hyperthyroidism and ophthalmopathy. Study outcomes and limitations: Separation of ophthalmopathy from stable hyperthyroidism was achieved by a 13 V-J model. The model predicted ophthalmopathy a median around six months before onset.

This chain connects TRBV4-2 to TRBJ2-7; TRBD2 matches at 12 bases. The specimen was blood. This TCR came from a young man with Graves' hyperthyroidism that later progressed to Graves' ophthalmopathy. The CDR3 reads CASSHGLAGFDEQYF. CDR3 nucleotide sequence: TGTGCCAGCAGCCATGGACTAGCGGGGTTCGACGAGCAGTACTTC.